The 23 T cell receptor beta chains given below trace back to one sample, sequenced in a study of T cells in Graves' hyperthyroidism and ophthalmopathy. TCR beta CDR3 region amplification was performed from RNA transcripts. TCR CDR3 regions were first amplified by RT-PCR with HTBI primers. TCRdb re-called the multiplex PCR reads with MiXCR, one entry per CDR3 protein. This sample has about 200,000 distinct CDR3 sequences; about 17% occur once, and the top ten carry roughly 50%. Specimen: blood. These receptors were obtained from a woman between 50 and 59 years old with Graves' hyperthyroidism.

There are many counts of this clonotype. The chain has TRBV6-1 and TRBJ2-7, with 8 bases aligning to TRBD1. V shed 8 bases and J 2 bases; nucleotides not matched to a gene: 5. Germline loops: CDR1 MNHNS, CDR2 SASEGT. The CDR3 spans 13 residues. DNA of the CDR3: TGTGCCAGCGGGCAGGGGGCCACCTACGAGCAGTACTTC. Its protein product is CASGQGATYEQYF.

This clonotype was seen only a few times. This chain uses TRBV7-9 with TRBJ2-3; D is perhaps TRBD1 or TRBD2 (6 bases each). CDR1 and CDR2 (germline): SEHNR, FQNEAQ (reference sequence). Trimming left V 4 bases short and J 2 bases short, with 16 bases between. The CDR3 extends over 16 amino acids. The DNA for the CDR3 is TGTGCCAGCAGCTCCCGGGGGCTAGAATCCACAGATACGCAGTATTTT. It specifies CASSSRGLESTDTQYF. Together with reference TRBV7-9 and TRBJ2-3, the CDR3 gives the full variable domain: DTGVSQNPRHKITKRGQNVTFRCDPISEHNRLYWYRQTLGQGPEFLTYFQNEAQLEKSRLLSDRFSAERPKGSFSTLEIQRTEQGDSAMYLCASSSRGLESTDTQYFGPGTRLTVL.

This clonotype was observed at least ten times. The chain combines TRBV20-1 with TRBJ1-2; 7 bases agree with TRBD1. Unmatched junction bases numbered 0, after V lost 3 bases and J lost 2 bases. Germline V gene data show CDR1 as DFQATT and CDR2 as SNEGSKA (reference sequence). The CDR3 has 12 amino acids. CDR3 nucleotides: TGCAGTGCTAGGACAGGGAACTATGGCTACACCTTC. It is translated as CSARTGNYGYTF.

J is TRBJ2-1 and V is TRBV18; the match to TRBD2 covers 12 bases. The CDR3 has 12 residues. CDR1 and CDR2 (germline): KGHSH, LQKENI. Germline trimming cut 8 bases from V and 14 bases from J; bases unmatched to any gene: 7. In DNA, the CDR3 is TGTGCCAGCCGACTAGCGGGAGACCCGGAGTTCTTC. Protein sequence: CASRLAGDPEFF.

This clonotype has a count of ten or more. The chain joins TRBV16 to TRBJ2-7; 8 bases agree with TRBD1. The CDR3 sequence is 17 residues long. The germline CDR1 and CDR2 sequences are KGHSY and FQNENV. V gave up 2 bases and J gave up 3 bases; unmatched junction bases: 12. The CDR3 region is CASSQGLLGTGVYEQYF. The CDR3 DNA follows: TGTGCCAGCAGCCAAGGGCTTCTGGGGACAGGAGTCTACGAGCAGTACTTC.

The rearrangement uses TRBV6-1 and TRBJ1-2, with D possibly being TRBD1 (6 bases). Trimming stripped 5 bases from V and 4 bases from J, with 11 bases between. The CDR3 runs to 13 residues. The germline V gene encodes CDR1 MNHNS and CDR2 SASEGT. The DNA for the CDR3 is TGTGCCAGCAGTCTACAGGGCCTCTATGGCTACACCTTC. Protein: CASSLQGLYGYTF.

This clonotype came up a few times. This chain joins TRBV27 and TRBJ2-5, with TRBD2 as a possible D gene (5 bases). Per the germline V gene, CDR1 is MNHEY and CDR2 is SMNVEV (reference sequence). The V and J ends lost 6 bases and 7 bases respectively, with 15 bases between them. The CDR3 contains 13 residues. The chain's CDR3 is CASRLQEVGTQYF. The CDR3 DNA is TGTGCCAGCAGACTCCAGGAGGTCGGGACCCAGTACTTC.

The J gene is TRBJ2-7, the V gene TRBV30; tentatively, D is TRBD1 or TRBD2 (5 bases each). The CDR3 contains 14 residues. Germline values: CDR1 GTSNPN, CDR2 SVGIG (reference sequence). V lost 2 bases, J lost 7 bases, and 18 bases lay in between. The CDR3 coding sequence is TGTGCCTGGAGTATAAGGGGACCCGCTAGGGAGCAGTACTTC. Its translation is CAWSIRGPAREQYF.

This clonotype has a count of ten or more. The chain uses TRBV7-2 and TRBJ1-1; no reliable D call. Germline values: CDR1 SGHTA, CDR2 FQGNSA. V was shortened by 5 bases and J by 5 bases, with 15 bases between the two germline ends. This CDR3 is built from 14 residues. The CDR3 coding sequence is TGTGCCAGCAGCCCCCAAAGCTTGGGGACTGAAGCTTTCTTT. Amino acids: CASSPQSLGTEAFF. The full variable domain, rest sourced from reference TRBV7-2 and TRBJ1-1, is GAGVSQSPSNKVTEKGKDVELRCDPISGHTALYWYRQSLGQGLEFLIYFQGNSAPDKSGLPSDRFSAERTGGSVSTLTIQRTQQEDSAVYLCASSPQSLGTEAFFGQGTRLTVV.

The gene calls are TRBV11-2 and TRBJ2-7; a possible D gene is TRBD2 (5 bases). The V end lost 3 bases, the J end lost 5 bases, and 14 bases lay between the germline ends. The germline V gene encodes CDR1 SGHAT and CDR2 FQNNGV. The CDR3 is 14 residues long. DNA for the CDR3: TGTGCCAGCAGCTTTCCGGGGTTATATGACGAGCAGTACTTC. This codes for CASSFPGLYDEQYF.

This clonotype was recorded at least ten times. The CDR3 bases are TGTGCCAGCAGGATTGGACAGGGTTCGTTCTTC. Translation: CASRIGQGSFF. J is TRBJ2-1 and V is TRBV2, with 8 bases that match TRBD1. Trimming removed 6 bases from V and 15 bases from J; junction bases left unmatched: 7. Germline V gene lookup returns CDR1 SNHLY and CDR2 FYNNEI. The CDR3 has 11 amino acids.

The table lists this clonotype with a few counts. The chain uses TRBV19 and TRBJ2-7, with D unclear. Deletions cut 1 base from V and 6 bases from J, with 13 bases between. In germline, CDR1 is LNHDA, CDR2 SQIVND (reference sequence). This CDR3 contains 14 residues. The CDR3 coding sequence is TGTGCCAGTAGTATAGTAGGCAGGCTGGCCGAGCAGTACTTC. This sequence encodes CASSIVGRLAEQYF. Full variable domain (missing parts from reference TRBV19 and TRBJ2-7): DGGITQSPKYLFRKEGQNVTLSCEQNLNHDAMYWYRQDPGQGLRLIYYSQIVNDFQKGDIAEGYSVSREKKESFPLTVTSAQKNPTAFYLCASSIVGRLAEQYFGPGTRLTVT.

This clonotype was recorded many times. One junction end does not reproduce the germline sequence, and a read error may be involved. This sequence joins TRBV3-1 and TRBJ2-1, with 7 bases aligning to TRBD1. CDR1 and CDR2 (germline): LGHDT, YNNKEL (reference sequence). CDR3 size: 14 residues. The CDR3 DNA follows: TGTGCCGGCAGCCAAGGGGGCTACTACAATGAGCAGTTCTTC. It codes for CAGSQGGYYNEQFF.

The chain joins TRBV19 to TRBJ2-6; TRBD1 agrees at 7 bases. The CDR3 runs to 17 residues. V gave up 2 bases and J gave up 2 bases; unmatched junction bases: 6. Germline CDR1 reads LNHDA; CDR2 reads SQIVND (reference sequence). The CDR3 DNA reads TGTGCCAGTAGTATAAGCGCCAGGGGGACTGGGGCCAACGTCCTGACTTTC. It specifies CASSISARGTGANVLTF.

V gene TRBV15 combines with J gene TRBJ1-3, with a weak D call TRBD1 (5 bases). V lost 0 bases to trimming and J lost 7 bases, with 13 bases between them. Germline V gene sequence: CDR1 LNHNV, CDR2 YYDKDF (reference sequence). The CDR3 contains 15 residues. The CDR3 DNA reads as TGTGCCACCAGCAGAGATTCGACGGAGGGGAACACCATATATTTT. It yields the protein CATSRDSTEGNTIYF.

This clonotype was detected ten times or more. The rearrangement uses TRBV24-1 and TRBJ2-3, with D perhaps matching TRBD2 (5 bases). V lost 9 bases, J lost 0 bases, and 12 bases lay in between. Germline CDR1 and CDR2: KGHDR and SFDVKD. CDR3 size: 14 residues. The chain's CDR3 is CATSSGSSTDTQYF. The DNA for the CDR3 is TGTGCCACCTCATCGGGGAGTAGCACAGATACGCAGTATTTT.

This clonotype was seen ten or more times. This sequence joins TRBV6-1 and TRBJ1-1; D gene uncertain. The CDR3 is 16 residues long. CDR1 is MNHNS, CDR2 SASEGT, per germline. The V end lost 0 bases, the J end lost 4 bases, and 15 bases lay between the germline ends. CDR3 nucleotide sequence: TGTGCCAGCAGTGAAGCGTTTCGGCACTGGCCCACTGAAGCTTTCTTT. Amino acid sequence: CASSEAFRHWPTEAFF.

This clonotype came up many times. The chain employs TRBV24-1 and TRBJ2-1; 13 positions agree with TRBD2. Germline V CDR1 and CDR2: KGHDR, SFDVKD. After removal of 0 bases from V and 6 bases from J, the junction contained 1 base not matched to a gene. The CDR3 runs to 16 residues. CDR3 residues: CATSDLTSGRGNEQFF. The CDR3 DNA sequence: TGTGCCACCAGTGATTTGACTAGCGGGAGGGGCAATGAGCAGTTCTTC.

This clonotype was counted many times. This sequence joins TRBV3-1 and TRBJ2-5, with 9 bases aligning to TRBD1. Germline CDR1 and CDR2: LGHDT and YNNKEL (reference sequence). The J segment lost 4 bases and the V segment lost 8 bases, leaving 8 bases of the junction unmatched. This CDR3 has 14 residues. DNA for the CDR3: TGTGCCAGCGGACAGGGGTCAGGTGGAGAGACCCAGTACTTC. Translating it yields CASGQGSGGETQYF.

This clonotype showed up many times. The chain carries TRBV6-4 and TRBJ2-5; D uncertain. This CDR3 has 11 amino acids. CDR1 and CDR2 (germline): MRHNA, SNTAGT. V lost 3 bases and J lost 7, with 6 bases in between. In DNA, the CDR3 is TGTGCCAGCAGTGATTGGGGGACCCAGTACTTC. Its protein product is CASSDWGTQYF.

This clonotype was recorded many times. This sequence joins TRBV2 and TRBJ1-1; D unresolved. The V gene's germline CDR1 is SNHLY and CDR2 FYNNEI. The CDR3 extends over 13 amino acids. Trimming cost V 2 bases and J 4 bases, with 8 bases left between them. This CDR3 reads CASSEQPITEAFF. The CDR3 DNA is TGTGCCAGCAGTGAACAACCGATCACTGAAGCTTTCTTT.

This clonotype showed up many times. This chain joins TRBV10-3 and TRBJ2-3, with 9 positions matching TRBD2. This CDR3 has 18 residues. V lost 6 bases and J lost 0; bases outside the gene matches: 13. Germline CDR1 is ENHRY and CDR2 is SYGVKD. CDR3 sequence: CAISWTSEERSSTDTQYF. CDR3 DNA sequence: TGTGCCATCAGCTGGACTAGCGAAGAACGGTCTAGCACAGATACGCAGTATTTT.

This chain links TRBV2 with TRBJ2-2; 11 bases line up with TRBD2. V trimming: 8 bases; J trimming: 4 bases; junction bases outside the gene matches: 6. The CDR3 totals 15 residues. The germline gives CDR1 SNHLY, CDR2 FYNNEI. The CDR3 loop reads CASLRTSGLTGELFF. The CDR3 bases are TGTGCCAGCCTTCGGACTAGCGGGCTCACCGGGGAGCTGTTTTTT.